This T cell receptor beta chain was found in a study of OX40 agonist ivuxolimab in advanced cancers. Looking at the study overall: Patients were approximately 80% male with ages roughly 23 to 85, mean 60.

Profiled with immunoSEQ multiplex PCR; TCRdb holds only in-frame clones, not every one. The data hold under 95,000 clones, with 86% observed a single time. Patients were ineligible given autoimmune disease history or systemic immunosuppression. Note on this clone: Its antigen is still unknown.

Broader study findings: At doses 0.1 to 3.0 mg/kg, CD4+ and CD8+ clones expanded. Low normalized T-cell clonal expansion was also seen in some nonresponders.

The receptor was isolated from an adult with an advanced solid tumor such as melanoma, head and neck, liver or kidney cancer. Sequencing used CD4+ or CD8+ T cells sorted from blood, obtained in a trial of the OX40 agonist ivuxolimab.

This CDR3 is CASSQALSEKLFF. The DNA of the CDR3 is TGTGCCAGCAGCCAAGCCCTAAGTGAAAAACTGTTTTTT. The V and J genes are TRBV4-2 and TRBJ1-4; the D is unclear. There are 13 residues in the CDR3. V lost 1 base, J lost 7 bases, and 7 bases lay in between. CDR1 LGHNA and CDR2 YNFKEQ come from the germline V gene.